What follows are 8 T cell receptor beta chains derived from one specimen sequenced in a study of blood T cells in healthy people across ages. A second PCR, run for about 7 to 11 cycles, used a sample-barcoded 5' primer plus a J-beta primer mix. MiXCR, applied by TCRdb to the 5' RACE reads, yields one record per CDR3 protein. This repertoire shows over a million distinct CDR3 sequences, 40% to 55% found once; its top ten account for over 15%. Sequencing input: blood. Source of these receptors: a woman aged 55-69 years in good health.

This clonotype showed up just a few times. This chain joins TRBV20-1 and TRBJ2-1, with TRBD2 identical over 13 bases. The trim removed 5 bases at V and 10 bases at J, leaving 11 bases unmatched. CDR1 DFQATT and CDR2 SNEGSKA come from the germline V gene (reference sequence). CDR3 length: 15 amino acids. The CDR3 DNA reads TGCAGTGCTCAACGGACTAGCGGGGGTAATCTCGAGCAGTTCTTC. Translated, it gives CSAQRTSGGNLEQFF.

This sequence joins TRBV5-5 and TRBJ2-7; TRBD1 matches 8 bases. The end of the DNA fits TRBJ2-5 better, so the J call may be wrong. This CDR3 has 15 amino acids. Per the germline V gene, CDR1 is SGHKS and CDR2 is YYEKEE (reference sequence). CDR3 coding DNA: TGTGCCAGTTCAAAGAGACAGGGGTTTCAAGAGACCCAGTACTTC. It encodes CASSKRQGFQETQYF.

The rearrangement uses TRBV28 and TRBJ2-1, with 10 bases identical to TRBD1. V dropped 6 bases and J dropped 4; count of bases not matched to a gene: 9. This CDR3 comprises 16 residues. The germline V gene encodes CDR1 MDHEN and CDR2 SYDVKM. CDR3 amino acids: CASSPSTGGSYNEQFF. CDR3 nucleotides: TGTGCCAGCAGCCCTTCGACAGGGGGCTCATACAATGAGCAGTTCTTC.

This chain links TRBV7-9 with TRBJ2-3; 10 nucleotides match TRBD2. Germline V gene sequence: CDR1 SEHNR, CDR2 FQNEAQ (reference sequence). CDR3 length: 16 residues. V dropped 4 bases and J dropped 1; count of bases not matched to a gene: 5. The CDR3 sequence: CASSSPSGGGTDTQYF. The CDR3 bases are TGTGCCAGCAGCTCCCCGAGCGGGGGGGGCACAGATACGCAGTATTTT.

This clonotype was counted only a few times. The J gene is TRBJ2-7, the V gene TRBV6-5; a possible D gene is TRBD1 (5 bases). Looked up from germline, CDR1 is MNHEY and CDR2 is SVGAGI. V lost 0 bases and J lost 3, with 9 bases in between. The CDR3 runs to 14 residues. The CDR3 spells CASSYSQGYYEQYF. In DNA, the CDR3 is TGTGCCAGCAGTTACTCGCAGGGTTACTACGAGCAGTACTTC.

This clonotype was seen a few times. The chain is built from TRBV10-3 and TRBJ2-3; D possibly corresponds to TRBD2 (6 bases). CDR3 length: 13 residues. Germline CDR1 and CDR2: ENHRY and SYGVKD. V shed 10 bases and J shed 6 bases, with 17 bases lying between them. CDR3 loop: CATPDGGYDTQYF. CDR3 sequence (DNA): TGTGCCACCCCGGACGGAGGGTACGATACGCAGTATTTT.

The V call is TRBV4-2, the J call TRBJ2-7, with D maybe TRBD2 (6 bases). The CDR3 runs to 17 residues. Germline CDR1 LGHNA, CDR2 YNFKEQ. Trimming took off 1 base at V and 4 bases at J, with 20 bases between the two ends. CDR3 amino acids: CASSQGWGDLRLYEQYF. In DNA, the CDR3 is TGTGCCAGCAGCCAAGGATGGGGGGACCTTAGACTTTACGAGCAGTACTTC.

CDR3 in amino acids: CASSYSRDYVAAGEQYF. The CDR3 DNA reads TGTGCCAGCAGTTACTCACGAGATTATGTAGCTGCAGGCGAGCAGTACTTC. The chain combines TRBV6-6 with TRBJ2-7; the D is unclear. The CDR3 consists of 17 residues. V was trimmed by 0 bases and J by 6 bases, leaving 21 bases between them. Germline V gene sequence: CDR1 MNHNY, CDR2 SVGAGI (reference sequence).